This TCR beta chain appears in the sequencing data of a study of graft-versus-host responses after intestinal transplantation. TCRdb's copy holds only in-frame clones and misses some; the assay was immunoSEQ multiplex PCR. The sample consists of 15,000 to 20,000 clones, about 40% of them appearing once. Trimming removed 0 bases at V and 8 bases at J, with 14 bases between. The CDR3 sequence is 15 residues long. Germline loops: CDR1 SGHRS, CDR2 YFSETQ. This sequence joins TRBV5-1 and TRBJ1-4, with D tentatively TRBD1 (5 bases). Material: alloreactive CD4+ T cells from a mixed lymphocyte reaction culture, obtained before transplantation. Subset in this sample: CFSE-low proliferating T cells sorted from roughly 6-day pre-transplant mixed lymphocyte reaction (GvH or HvG direction). This clonotype originated in a human patient who was an organ donor for intestinal transplantation. The CDR3 loop reads CASSLGPIEGEKLFF. The CDR3 DNA reads TGCGCCAGCAGCTTGGGGCCGATCGAGGGGGAAAAACTGTTTTTT.